This TCR beta chain is drawn from a study of shared clonotypes between healthy human individuals. In its sample, this clone was seen a few times. Per germline, CDR1 SGHDT and CDR2 YYEEEE. The CDR3 consists of 15 residues. V trimming: 0 bases; J trimming: 6 bases; junction bases outside the gene matches: 4. Sequencing was performed with immunoSEQ multiplex PCR; in TCRdb, only in-frame clones are kept and a portion is missing. The sample holds hundreds of thousands of clones; around 97% are singletons and the top ten take 0.045% to 0.07%. Material for sequencing was naive CD4+ T cells sorted from blood. Subset noted: CD45RA+ positively selected. The rearrangement joins TRBV5-6 to TRBJ2-7; the match to TRBD2 covers 12 bases. The TCR comes from a woman in her twenties or thirties in good health. CDR3 bases: TGTGCCAGCAGCTTGGTTCTAGCGGGAGGGATCGAGCAGTACTTC. This sequence encodes CASSLVLAGGIEQYF.